Below, one TCR beta chain is given with its context. Its antigen is unknown. No qualities accompany the bases; no much larger clone lies one base away. The data are from a study of T cell responses to AZD1222 COVID-19 vaccine (dated by TCRdb to the early 2020s). In the study overall: TCR sequencing was performed for 230 to 250 trial participants, of whom approximately 200 were given two doses of AZD1222 and around 25 were given two doses of MenACWY control vaccine. Trial participants were enrolled by age into 18-55, 56-69 and 70-plus year subgroups, with about 150, 28 and 57 TCR-sequenced participants respectively. Paper-wide results and their limitations: Because no samples from the day 14 peak response were available, repertoires could be characterized only after the peak T cell response. After two AZD1222 doses, spike-specific TCR breadth and depth were significantly higher than at day 0 and than in MenACWY recipients. Reportedly, almost half of the unique spike-specific TCRs recognized epitopes lying outside the regions that are mutated in the B.1.351 and B.1.1.7 variants. The vaccine-associated CD4 TCRs covered the entire spike protein, and the dominant responses fell in regions 160-218 and 743-854. Conclusions about previously exposed vaccinees are limited because only six or seven AZD1222 recipients were SARS-CoV-2 seropositive at baseline. Participants were mostly white British and included more females than males, and it was suggested by the authors that clonal diversity may have been underestimated. In the small 56-69-year group, the increase in depth fell short of significance, most likely because of low power.

Reading the label with the study, this specimen's time point is: about 28 days (+/-7) after the second vaccine dose. AZD1222 recipients whose second dose came at about 4 weeks and those whose second dose came at about 12 weeks were combined into one group, since spike-specific TCR depth and breadth did not differ between the two schedules. The vaccinee samples were drawn from two UK trials, COV001 and COV002, one of which was a single-blind randomized controlled phase 2/3 trial testing AZD1222 (ChAdOx1 nCoV-19) in healthy adults. For TCRbeta chain sequencing, PBMC samples from trial participants were taken at day 0 and at day 28 after the second dose. The CDR3 regions of human TCRbeta chains were subjected to immunosequencing. The authors processed their data as follows. TCRs in the repertoires were matched against a reference library of SARS-CoV-2-specific TCRs that had been generated with the MIRA antigen-specificity platform. Breadth was defined as the fraction of unique TCRs that were SARS-CoV-2-associated. Depth was defined as the fraction of total T cells that were SARS-CoV-2-associated. Each spike-specific TCR was assigned to its reactive spike region and to a CD4 or CD8 class using the MIRA data. Log10-transformed breadth and depth values were compared by one-way ANOVA with Sidak's multiple comparisons tests. The table was pulled from immuneACCESS by TCRdb, which kept in-frame rearrangements only. Such tables lose some clones; where checked, under half of the loss comes from unresolved V genes, and the rest has no known cause. For V, J and clone size, that table is used; D and trimming come from the DNA. This sample comprises about 150,000 clones, roughly nine tenths of them detected only once. Together, the top ten hold approximately 1.5% of the sample.

Trimmed from V: 1 base; trimmed from J: 3 bases; junction bases lacking a gene match: 10. The CDR3 covers 19 residues, taking in both the cysteine and the phenylalanine. Of all the DNA, just the CDR3 is kept, 57 bases in frame from base 1. The CDR1 and CDR2 encoded by the germline V gene are SGDLS and YYNGEE. The sequence joins TRBV9 to TRBJ2-2, with TRBD2 identical over 12 junction bases. The material was peripheral blood, obtained 28 days after the second AZD1222 dose. This sequence was found in an adult who received the AZD1222 COVID-19 vaccine. The CDR3 protein: CASSVFPPTSGSYTGELFF. The DNA sequence reads TGTGCCAGCAGCGTATTCCCCCCGACTAGCGGGAGTTACACCGGGGAGCTGTTTTTT. Beyond the CDR3, the reference TRBV9 and TRBJ2-2 genes provide the residues; the full variable domain reads: DSGVTQTPKHLITATGQRVTLRCSPRSGDLSVYWYQQSLDQGLQFLIQYYNGEERAKGNILERFSAQQFPDLHSELNLSSLELGDSALYFCASSVFPPTSGSYTGELFFGEGSRLTVL.